Listed below are T cell receptor beta chains from one sample, sequenced in a study of blood T cell repertoires in COVID-19. Sequencing was performed with immunoSEQ multiplex PCR; in TCRdb, only in-frame clones are kept and a portion is missing. Counted here are 150,000 to 200,000 clones, over 70% occurring once; the ten biggest clones make up approximately 11%. Sequenced material: PBMCs or T cells enriched from blood (not recorded which). The receptors were gathered from a man between 45 and 60 years old who had recovered from COVID-19. Both conserved end residues are part of each CDR3. A D gene is named only where the DNA matches it firmly. Not every row has a clone size; where given, it reads once, few, many or a size class.

j_call	v_call	d_call	clone_size	cdr3_aa	cdr3_nt
TRBJ1-3	TRBV27	-	-	CASSRDGRDTIYF	TGTGCCAGCAGCAGGGATGGTAGGGACACCATATATTTT
TRBJ1-2	TRBV5-5	TRBD1	-	CASSLSGTANYGYTF	TGTGCCAGCAGCTTATCCGGGACAGCTAACTATGGCTACACCTTC
TRBJ2-7	TRBV6-5	-	-	CASSYGRAYEQYF	TGTGCCAGCAGTTACGGCAGGGCCTACGAGCAGTACTTC
TRBJ1-2	TRBV28	-	-	CASSFRSGTVTTYGYTF	TGTGCCAGCAGTTTTCGTTCAGGAACAGTTACGACCTATGGCTACACCTTC
TRBJ2-7	TRBV28	-	-	CASRLETAGSYEQYF	TGTGCCAGCAGATTGGAGACGGCTGGGTCCTACGAGCAGTACTTC
TRBJ1-2	TRBV24-1	-	-	CATSDPVLQGDYGYTF	TGTGCCACCAGTGACCCGGTATTACAGGGTGACTATGGCTACACCTTC
TRBJ2-7	TRBV29-1	-	-	CSVGVGRAYEQYF	TGCAGCGTTGGGGTCGGGCGGGCCTACGAGCAGTACTTC
TRBJ2-1	TRBV5-6	-	few	CASSWTLGNEQFF	TGTGCCAGCAGCTGGACTCTTGGGAATGAGCAGTTCTTC
TRBJ1-4	TRBV7-8	-	few	CASSERAPGRNNEKLFF	TGTGCCAGCAGCGAAAGGGCCCCAGGGAGGAATAATGAAAAACTGTTTTTT
TRBJ1-1	TRBV7-2	TRBD1	-	CASSPRGFYTEAFF	TGTGCCAGCAGCCCCAGGGGGTTTTACACTGAAGCTTTCTTT
TRBJ2-1	TRBV5-4	TRBD2	-	CASSFLGGAPNEQFF	TGTGCCAGCAGCTTCTTGGGAGGGGCCCCCAATGAGCAGTTCTTC
TRBJ1-4	TRBV18	-	-	CASSPRREPNEKLFF	TGTGCCAGCTCACCCAGACGGGAACCGAATGAAAAACTGTTTTTT
TRBJ2-2	TRBV29-1	-	-	CSVAGIGKRGGELFF	TGCAGCGTTGCGGGGATCGGGAAACGGGGCGGGGAGCTGTTTTTT
TRBJ1-2	TRBV4-1	-	-	CASSQVSGRGNYGYTF	TGCGCCAGCAGCCAAGTTAGCGGGAGGGGTAACTATGGCTACACCTTC
TRBJ1-1	TRBV2	-	-	CASNLNRPSEAFF	TGTGCCAGCAACTTAAACAGGCCCTCTGAAGCTTTCTTT
TRBJ1-5	TRBV19	-	-	CASSLFADSNQPQHF	TGTGCCAGTAGTTTGTTTGCGGATAGCAATCAGCCCCAGCATTTT
TRBJ2-1	TRBV19	TRBD2	-	CASRRTMDSGSSYNEQFF	TGTGCCAGTAGAAGAACGATGGATAGCGGGAGCTCCTACAATGAGCAGTTCTTC
TRBJ2-3	TRBV18	TRBD1	-	CASSRTGGQDTQYF	TGTGCCAGCTCCCGGACAGGGGGTCAAGATACGCAGTATTTT
TRBJ1-2	TRBV11-2	TRBD1	-	CASRWTGANYGYTF	TGTGCCAGCAGATGGACAGGAGCTAACTATGGCTACACCTTC
TRBJ2-2	TRBV27	-	-	CASSSSLNTGELFF	TGTGCCAGCAGTTCTTCTCTGAACACCGGGGAGCTGTTTTTT
TRBJ2-5	TRBV27	-	-	CASSLSVGGETQYF	TGTGCCAGCAGTTTATCGGTGGGGGGAGAGACCCAGTACTTC
TRBJ1-5	TRBV6-5	-	many	CASSFNAGNQPQHF	TGTGCCAGCAGCTTTAATGCGGGCAATCAGCCCCAGCATTTT
TRBJ1-5	TRBV19	-	-	CASSTRTLVDNQPQHF	TGTGCCAGTAGTACCCGGACATTGGTCGACAATCAGCCCCAGCATTTT
TRBJ2-3	TRBV4-1	-	-	CASSQESGVSGTDTQYF	TGCGCCAGCAGCCAAGAGTCCGGGGTCAGCGGCACAGATACGCAGTATTTT
TRBJ2-3	TRBV3-1/TRBV3-2	TRBD2	-	CASSQGTSGGTDTQYF	TGTGCCAGCAGCCAAGGGACTAGCGGGGGCACAGATACGCAGTATTTT
TRBJ2-3	TRBV6-4	TRBD2	-	CASSHLTSASTDTQYF	TGTGCCAGCAGCCATTTGACTAGCGCAAGCACAGATACGCAGTATTTT
TRBJ1-2	TRBV10-2	TRBD1	-	CASSGQGGSLYGYTF	TGCGCCAGCAGCGGACAGGGTGGCTCCCTCTATGGCTACACCTTC
TRBJ1-2	TRBV5-1	-	-	CASSSETAGGYTF	TGCGCCAGCAGCTCGGAGACAGCTGGCGGCTACACCTTC
TRBJ2-3	TRBV9	TRBD2	-	CASSSRLTSGGSDTQYF	TGTGCCAGCAGCTCCCGACTGACTAGCGGGGGGTCGGATACGCAGTATTTT
TRBJ1-2	TRBV19	-	-	CASSIAQGHYGYTF	TGTGCCAGTAGTATAGCCCAGGGCCACTATGGCTACACCTTC
TRBJ1-6	TRBV5-1	-	-	CASSLRAEGASPLHF	TGCGCCAGCAGCTTGAGAGCTGAGGGAGCATCACCCCTCCACTTT
TRBJ1-5	TRBV7-8	TRBD1	once	CASSLGQGANQPQHF	TGTGCCAGCAGCTTAGGACAGGGAGCTAATCAGCCCCAGCATTTT
TRBJ1-1	TRBV11-2	-	-	CASTLDSLNTEAFF	TGTGCCAGCACCTTGGACAGCCTTAACACTGAAGCTTTCTTT
TRBJ2-3	TRBV24-1	TRBD2	-	CATMTGGVADTQYF	TGTGCCACCATGACGGGGGGGGTGGCAGATACGCAGTATTTT
TRBJ2-5	TRBV9	-	few	CASSVGPQGIQETQYF	TGTGCCAGCAGCGTTGGCCCACAGGGTATCCAAGAGACCCAGTACTTC
TRBJ2-2	TRBV5-1	TRBD1	once	CASSSGTVLTGELFF	TGCGCCAGCAGCTCCGGGACAGTACTCACCGGGGAGCTGTTTTTT
TRBJ1-6	TRBV27	-	-	CASSTHRVSPLHF	TGTGCCAGCAGTACCCACAGGGTTTCACCCCTCCACTTT
TRBJ2-3	TRBV4-2	TRBD2	-	CASSLGTSGGAGTDTQYF	TGTGCCAGCAGCCTCGGGACTAGCGGGGGGGCTGGCACAGATACGCAGTATTTT
TRBJ1-2	TRBV7-9	TRBD1	once	CASSWADRRGYGYTF	TGTGCCAGCAGCTGGGCGGACAGGAGGGGCTATGGCTACACCTTC
TRBJ2-1	TRBV6-5	TRBD2	-	CASSSASGGARNEQFF	TGTGCCAGCAGTTCCGCTAGCGGGGGGGCCAGGAATGAGCAGTTCTTC
TRBJ2-1	TRBV5-1	TRBD2	-	CASSPLAGGTNEQFF	TGCGCCAGCAGTCCTCTAGCGGGGGGAACCAATGAGCAGTTCTTC
TRBJ2-5	TRBV11-2	-	-	CASSGRTDQETQYF	TGTGCCAGCAGCGGACGGACAGATCAAGAGACCCAGTACTTC
TRBJ1-6	TRBV5-1	TRBD1	-	CASSLQGAPNSPLHF	TGCGCCAGCAGCTTACAGGGGGCGCCTAATTCACCCCTCCACTTT
TRBJ2-1	TRBV7-9	TRBD1	-	CASSYTGGARNEQFF	TGTGCCAGCAGCTATACAGGGGGCGCTAGGAATGAGCAGTTCTTC
TRBJ2-3	TRBV7-9	-	-	CASSLAGGETQYF	TGTGCCAGCAGCTTAGCGGGAGGAGAAACGCAGTATTTT